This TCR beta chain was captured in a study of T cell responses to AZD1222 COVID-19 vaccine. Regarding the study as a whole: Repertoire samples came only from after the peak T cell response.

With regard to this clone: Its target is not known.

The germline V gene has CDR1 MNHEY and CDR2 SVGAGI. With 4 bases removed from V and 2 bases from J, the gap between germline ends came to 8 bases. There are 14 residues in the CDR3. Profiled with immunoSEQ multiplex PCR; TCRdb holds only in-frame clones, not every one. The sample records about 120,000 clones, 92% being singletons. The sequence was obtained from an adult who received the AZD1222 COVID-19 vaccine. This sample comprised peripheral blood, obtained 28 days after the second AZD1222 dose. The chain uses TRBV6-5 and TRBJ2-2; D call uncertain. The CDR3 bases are TGTGCCAGCAGTTCTTGGATAAACACCGGGGAGCTGTTTTTT. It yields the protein CASSSWINTGELFF.